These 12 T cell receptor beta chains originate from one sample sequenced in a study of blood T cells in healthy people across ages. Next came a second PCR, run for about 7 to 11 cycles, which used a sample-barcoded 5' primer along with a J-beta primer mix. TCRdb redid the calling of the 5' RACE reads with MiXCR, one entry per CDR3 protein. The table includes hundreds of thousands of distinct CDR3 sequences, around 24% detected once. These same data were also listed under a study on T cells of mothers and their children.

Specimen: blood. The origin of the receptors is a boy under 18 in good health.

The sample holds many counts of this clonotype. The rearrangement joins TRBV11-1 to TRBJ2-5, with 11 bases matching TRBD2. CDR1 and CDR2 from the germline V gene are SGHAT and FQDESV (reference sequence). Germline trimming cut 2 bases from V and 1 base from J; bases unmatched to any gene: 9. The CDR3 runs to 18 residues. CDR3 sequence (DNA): TGTGCCAGCAGCTTACGAGGGGGACTAGCGGAGTTCCAAGAGACCCAGTACTTC. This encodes CASSLRGGLAEFQETQYF.

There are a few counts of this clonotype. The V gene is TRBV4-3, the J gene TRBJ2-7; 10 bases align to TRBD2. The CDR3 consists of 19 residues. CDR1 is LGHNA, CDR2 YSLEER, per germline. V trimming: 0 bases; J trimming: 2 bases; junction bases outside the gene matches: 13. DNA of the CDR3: TGCGCCAGCAGCCAAGAGTGGGTTCTAGCGGGGGTTATCACCTACGAGCAGTACTTC. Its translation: CASSQEWVLAGVITYEQYF.

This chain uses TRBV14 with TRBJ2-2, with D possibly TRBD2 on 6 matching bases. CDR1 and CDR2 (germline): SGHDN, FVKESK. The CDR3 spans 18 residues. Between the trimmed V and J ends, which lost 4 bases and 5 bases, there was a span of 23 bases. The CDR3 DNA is TGTGCCAGCAGCCGGATCCGACTCCGGGGGAGTTTGACCGGGGAGCTGTTTTTT. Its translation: CASSRIRLRGSLTGELFF.

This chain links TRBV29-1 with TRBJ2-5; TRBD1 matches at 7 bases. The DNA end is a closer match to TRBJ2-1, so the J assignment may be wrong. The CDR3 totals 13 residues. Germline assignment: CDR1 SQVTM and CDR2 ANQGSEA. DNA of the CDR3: TGCAGCGTTGAAACAGGGGCGAGCAATGAGCAGTTCTTC. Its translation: CSVETGASNEQFF.

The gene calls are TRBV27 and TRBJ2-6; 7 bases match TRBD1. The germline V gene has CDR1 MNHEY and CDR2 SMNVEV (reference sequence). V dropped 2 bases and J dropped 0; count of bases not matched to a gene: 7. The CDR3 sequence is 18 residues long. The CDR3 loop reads CASSLGRGISSGANVLTF. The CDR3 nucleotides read TGTGCCAGCAGTTTAGGCAGGGGGATAAGCTCTGGGGCCAACGTCCTGACTTTC.

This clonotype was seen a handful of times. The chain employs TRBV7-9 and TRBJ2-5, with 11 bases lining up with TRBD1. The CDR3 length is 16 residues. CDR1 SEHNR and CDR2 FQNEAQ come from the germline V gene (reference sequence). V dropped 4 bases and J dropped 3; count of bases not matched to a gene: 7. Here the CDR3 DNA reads TGTGCCAGCAGCTCTCCGGGACAGGGGGGGAAAGAGACCCAGTACTTC. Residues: CASSSPGQGGKETQYF.

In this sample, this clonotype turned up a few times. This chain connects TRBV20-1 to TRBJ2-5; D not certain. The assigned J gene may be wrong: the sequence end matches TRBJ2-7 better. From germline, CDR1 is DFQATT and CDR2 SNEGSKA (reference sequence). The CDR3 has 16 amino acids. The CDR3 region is CSARIPDGRRSYEQYF. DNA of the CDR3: TGCAGTGCTAGAATCCCGGACGGTAGGCGCTCCTACGAGCAGTACTTC.

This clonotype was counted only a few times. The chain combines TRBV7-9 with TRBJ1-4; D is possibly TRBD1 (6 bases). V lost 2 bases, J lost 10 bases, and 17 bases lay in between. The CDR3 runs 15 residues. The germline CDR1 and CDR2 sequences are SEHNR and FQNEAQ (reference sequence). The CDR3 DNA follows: TGTGCCAGCAGCTTAAGGGGGGGACCGAGACCAAAACTGTTTTTT. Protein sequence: CASSLRGGPRPKLFF. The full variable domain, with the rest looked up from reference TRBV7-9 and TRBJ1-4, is DTGVSQNPRHKITKRGQNVTFRCDPISEHNRLYWYRQTLGQGPEFLTYFQNEAQLEKSRLLSDRFSAERPKGSFSTLEIQRTEQGDSAMYLCASSLRGGPRPKLFFGSGTQLSVL.

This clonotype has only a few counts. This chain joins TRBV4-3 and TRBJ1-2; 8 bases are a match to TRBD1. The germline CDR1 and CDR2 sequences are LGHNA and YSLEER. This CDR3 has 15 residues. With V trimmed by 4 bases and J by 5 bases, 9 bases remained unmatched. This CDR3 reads CASSRDRGVWYGYTF. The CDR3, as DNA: TGCGCCAGCAGCCGAGACAGGGGAGTTTGGTATGGCTACACCTTC.

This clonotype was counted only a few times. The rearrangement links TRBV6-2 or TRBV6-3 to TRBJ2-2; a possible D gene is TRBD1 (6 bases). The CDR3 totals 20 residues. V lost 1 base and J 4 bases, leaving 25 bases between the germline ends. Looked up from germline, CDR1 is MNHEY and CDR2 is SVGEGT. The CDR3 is CASSYLTVSVGAVVTGELFF. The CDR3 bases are TGTGCCAGCAGTTACTTAACGGTGTCGGTGGGGGCTGTGGTCACCGGGGAGCTGTTTTTT.

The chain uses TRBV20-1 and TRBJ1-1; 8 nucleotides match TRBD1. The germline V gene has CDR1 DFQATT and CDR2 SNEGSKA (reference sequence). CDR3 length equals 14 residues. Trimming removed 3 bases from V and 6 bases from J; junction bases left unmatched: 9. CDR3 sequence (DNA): TGCAGTGCTAGCAAATCAGGGGGCCCGGCTGAAGCTTTCTTT. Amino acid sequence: CSASKSGGPAEAFF.

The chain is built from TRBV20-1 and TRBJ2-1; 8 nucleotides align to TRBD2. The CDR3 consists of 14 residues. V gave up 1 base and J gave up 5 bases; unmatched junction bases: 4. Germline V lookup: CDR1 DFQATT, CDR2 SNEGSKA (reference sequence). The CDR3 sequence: CSARASGSDNEQFF. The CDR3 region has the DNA TGCAGTGCTAGAGCTAGCGGGTCCGACAATGAGCAGTTCTTC.